This T cell receptor beta chain is from a study of CD8+ T cells in alopecia areata. Points from the study as a whole: Although TCR sharing was seen in mice, sharing across patients was less clear, possibly for HLA-related reasons. Sequence data from scalp samples additionally include resident alphabeta T cells of normal skin.

From PBMCs, CD4+ and CD8+ T cells were sorted. Trimming cost V 1 base and J 5 bases, with 11 bases left between them. The CDR3 has 14 amino acids. Germline values: CDR1 SGHTA, CDR2 FQGNSA. Once RNA had been extracted, it was reverse transcribed into cDNA to act as the sequencing template. Method: immunoSEQ multiplex PCR; TCRdb's copy keeps in-frame clones and lacks some. The sample gives more than 100,000 clones, around 50% of which show up once; around 9% is in the top ten. In the case of this clone: Antigen unknown. This sample also contains other DNA sequences that code for the same CDR3.

The sample was CD4+ T cells sorted from blood. The chain carries TRBV7-2 and TRBJ2-5; weak D call: TRBD1 (6 bases). This clonotype was obtained from a human donor in good health. The CDR3 loop is CASSLGRQGETQYF. As DNA, the CDR3 is TGTGCCAGCAGCTTAGGTCGTCAGGGGGAGACCCAGTACTTC.